The clone carrying this T cell receptor (beta chain) occurred a few times. In blood CD8+ and CD4+ T cells, TCR beta underwent sequencing. The CD8+ and CD4+ T cells were negatively isolated, with the TEMRA cells enriched by FACS. This specimen comes from a study of CD8 T cells in Susac syndrome. RNA, at about 0.45 to 1 ug, was reverse transcribed with random hexamers. TCRdb ran MiXCR on the immunoSEQ multiplex PCR reads and lists one entry per CDR3 protein. The sample lists about 150,000 distinct CDR3 sequences; approximately 94% were seen once. Trimming took off 0 bases at V and 1 base at J, with 7 bases between the two ends. The CDR3 extends over 14 amino acids. The germline gives CDR1 MGHRA, CDR2 YSYEKL.

Material for sequencing was CD4+ T cells from PBMCs. The sequence was collected from a human donor with multiple sclerosis. The chain uses TRBV4-1 and TRBJ2-7; D is unresolved. In DNA, the CDR3 is TGCGCCAGCAGCCAAGATTGGAGTTCCTACGAGCAGTACTTC. It translates to CASSQDWSSYEQYF.